This T cell receptor (beta chain) appears in the sequencing data of a study of shared clonotypes between healthy human individuals. Study overall: Those who served as donors were a couple of women and three men between the ages of 18 and 49.

Looked up from germline, CDR1 is SGHRS and CDR2 is YFSETQ. This CDR3 region has 16 residues. V was pared by 0 bases and J by 6 bases, with 8 bases of the junction left unmatched. The naive CD8 population came from CD45RO-negative cells selected for CCR7, without terminally differentiated effector memory CD45RA+ cells. Data came from immunoSEQ multiplex PCR; TCRdb stores just in-frame clones and leaves some out. The repertoire holds around 1.9 million clones, with roughly 91% as singletons. V usage is TRBV5-1 and J usage is TRBJ2-1; TRBD2 matches at 8 bases. The sample consisted of naive CD8+ T cells from PBMCs. The sequence was obtained from a man younger than 35 in good health. Some clones in this sample may be carry-over from other donors' samples. CDR3 bases: TGCGCCAGCAGCTTGGTCGGGAGCGGGAGTCGCAATGAGCAGTTCTTC. Translated: CASSLVGSGSRNEQFF.